This T cell receptor beta chain is drawn from a study of OX40 agonist ivuxolimab in advanced cancers. On the study more broadly: Clinicians treated patients with ivuxolimab, an agonistic anti-OX40 (CD134) antibody. Intravenous ivuxolimab at 0.01 to 10 mg/kg was given to patients every 2 weeks. Study-wide findings and caveats: There were, on average, more expanded clones in CD8+ T cells than in CD4+.

Comment on this clone: Its specificity is unknown.

Per the germline V gene, CDR1 is SGHAT and CDR2 is FQNNGV. This CDR3 spans 15 amino acids. V lost 1 base and J lost 5; bases outside the gene matches: 5. Blood draws occurred at baseline, cycle 4 day 1, and cycle 7 day 1. Sequenced by immunoSEQ multiplex PCR; TCRdb stores in-frame clones only, minus some. The profile shows approximately 100,000 clones, about 90% of them singletons. The chain recombines TRBV11-2 with TRBJ2-5, with TRBD1 matching over 9 bases. The receptor's source is an adult with an advanced solid tumor such as melanoma, head and neck, liver or kidney cancer. This specimen consisted of CD4+ or CD8+ T cells sorted from blood, obtained in a trial of the OX40 agonist ivuxolimab. Here the CDR3 DNA reads TGTGCCAGCAGCTTAGGGATACAGGGGGCGGAGACCCAGTACTTC. Amino acid sequence: CASSLGIQGAETQYF. The full variable domain, in which reference TRBV11-2 and TRBJ2-5 provide the parts outside the CDR3, is EAGVAQSPRYKIIEKRQSVAFWCNPISGHATLYWYQQILGQGPKLLIQFQNNGVVDDSQLPKDRFSAERLKGVDSTLKIQPAKLEDSAVYLCASSLGIQGAETQYFGPGTRLLVL.